This passage covers 25 T cell receptor beta chains from one sample sequenced in a study of shared clonotypes between healthy human individuals. Sequencing used immunoSEQ multiplex PCR; TCRdb keeps in-frame clones, though not all of them. This sample has 550,000 to 700,000 clones, with less than 80% found just once. Sequencing was performed on memory CD4+ T cells sorted from blood. The subset was: CD45RA-negative fraction. The source is a woman aged 25 to 39 in good health.

The chain carries TRBV5-1 and TRBJ2-7; D ambiguous. The CDR3 is 14 amino acids. V lost 0 bases and J lost 0, with 7 bases in between. In germline, CDR1 is SGHRS, CDR2 YFSETQ. CDR3 region: CASSLDIASYEQYF. DNA of the CDR3: TGCGCCAGCAGCTTGGACATCGCCTCCTACGAGCAGTACTTC.

This clone was seen a few times. V gene TRBV6-1 combines with J gene TRBJ2-7, with D hard to call. Looked up from germline, CDR1 is MNHNS and CDR2 is SASEGT. V gave up 5 bases and J gave up 0 bases, with 8 bases separating them. This CDR3 spans 13 amino acids. The CDR3 loop reads CASSSTLSYEQYF. Written as DNA, the CDR3 is TGTGCCAGCAGTTCAACCCTCTCCTACGAGCAGTACTTC.

The chain couples TRBV28 to TRBJ2-7, with D tentatively TRBD2 (5 bases). In germline, CDR1 is MDHEN, CDR2 SYDVKM. With 10 bases removed from V and 6 bases from J, the gap between germline ends came to 19 bases. This CDR3 has 13 residues. The CDR3 spells CATVGVASSEQYF. CDR3 nucleotides: TGTGCCACCGTCGGGGTAGCATCGAGCGAGCAGTACTTC.

This clone has only a few counts. The same CDR3 can be traced to other DNA sequences in this sample. Written as DNA, the CDR3 is TGTGCCAGCAGTGAATTAGGGGGGACTGAAGCTTTCTTT. Protein sequence: CASSELGGTEAFF. The rearrangement joins TRBV6-1 to TRBJ1-1; TRBD1 is a possible D gene (6 bases). Deletions cut 2 bases from V and 5 bases from J, with 9 bases between. CDR1 is MNHNS, CDR2 SASEGT, per germline. The CDR3 consists of 13 residues.

The chain has TRBV6-6 and TRBJ2-7, with 9 bases identical to TRBD2. CDR3 length: 16 amino acids. The germline V gene has CDR1 MNHNY and CDR2 SVGAGI (reference sequence). Unmatched junction bases numbered 8, after V lost 5 bases and J lost 0 bases. CDR3 coding DNA: TGTGCCAGCAGTCGCGTTTTGACTAGCGGCTCCTACGAGCAGTACTTC. Translation gives CASSRVLTSGSYEQYF.

V gene TRBV7-8 combines with J gene TRBJ1-5; weak D call: TRBD1 (5 bases). V was shortened by 2 bases and J by 9 bases, with 14 bases between the two germline ends. CDR3 size: 14 residues. Germline assignment: CDR1 SGHVS and CDR2 FQNEAQ. CDR3 nucleotides: TGTGCCAGCAGCTTATTGGAGGGGACCTCGCCCCAGCATTTT. This encodes CASSLLEGTSPQHF.

The chain carries TRBV28 and TRBJ1-2; TRBD1 agrees at 8 bases. The CDR3 runs to 15 residues. CDR1 MDHEN and CDR2 SYDVKM come from the germline V gene. The V segment lost 6 bases and the J segment 3 bases; nucleotides outside the gene matches: 9. CDR3 sequence: CASRTDRERDYGYTF. In nucleotides, the CDR3 is TGTGCCAGCAGGACGGACAGGGAACGGGACTATGGCTACACCTTC.

A remark on this clone: One end of the junction varies from germline; a read error may be responsible. The chain has TRBV7-8 and TRBJ1-3; D is unclear. Germline V CDR1 and CDR2: SGHVS, FQNEAQ. CDR3 length: 13 amino acids. The CDR3 region has the DNA TGTGCCAGCAGCTTATGGAGTGGAGACACCATATATTTT. Amino acid sequence: CASSLWSGDTIYF.

The chain recombines TRBV28 with TRBJ1-4, with D hard to call. Between the trimmed V and J ends, which lost 5 bases and 4 bases, there was a span of 14 bases. CDR1 is MDHEN and CDR2 is SYDVKM in the germline V gene. There are 15 residues in the CDR3. CDR3: CASSLSGWVNEKLFF. DNA for the CDR3: TGTGCCAGCAGTCTCTCCGGTTGGGTTAATGAAAAACTGTTTTTT. Combining the CDR3 with reference TRBV28 and TRBJ1-4 gives the whole variable domain DVKVTQSSRYLVKRTGEKVFLECVQDMDHENMFWYRQDPGLGLRLIYFSYDVKMKEKGDIPEGYSVSREKKERFSLILESASTNQTSMYLCASSLSGWVNEKLFFGSGTQLSVL.

This clone has only a few counts. This chain joins TRBV28 and TRBJ2-1, with D possibly called TRBD1 or TRBD2 (6 bases each). CDR1 MDHEN and CDR2 SYDVKM come from the germline V gene. This CDR3 contains 15 residues. Trimming took off 4 bases at V and 7 bases at J, with 17 bases between the two ends. The CDR3 DNA reads TGTGCCAGCAGTTCTGGGGGGCAGACGAGGAATGAGCAGTTCTTC. Protein product: CASSSGGQTRNEQFF.

The J gene is TRBJ1-1, the V gene TRBV7-9; D remains unclear. The CDR3 runs to 12 residues. Trimming shortened V by 3 bases and J by 7 bases, and 9 bases separated the two germline ends. Germline V CDR1 and CDR2: SEHNR, FQNEAQ (reference sequence). The CDR3 region is CASSLEGIEAFF. The CDR3, as DNA: TGTGCCAGCAGCTTGGAAGGGATTGAAGCTTTCTTT.

This clone showed up many times. The chain couples TRBV11-2 to TRBJ2-7, with TRBD1 matching over 8 bases. Germline CDR1 SGHAT, CDR2 FQNNGV. The CDR3 contains 13 residues. The J segment lost 11 bases and the V segment lost 5 bases, leaving 11 bases of the junction unmatched. CDR3 DNA sequence: TGTGCCAGCAGCCCCAGCGGACCGGGACAGGAGTACTTC. Amino acid sequence: CASSPSGPGQEYF.

This clone appeared once. The chain links TRBV28 to TRBJ2-4; 11 bases fit TRBD1. CDR1 and CDR2 (germline): MDHEN, SYDVKM. The CDR3 runs 14 residues. With 8 bases clipped from V and 2 bases from J, the junction kept 2 bases outside the gene matches. CDR3 protein: CASRTGGSKNIQYF. The CDR3 DNA sequence: TGTGCCAGCCGGACAGGGGGCTCCAAAAACATTCAGTACTTC.

This clone has ten or more counts. V is TRBV14 and J is TRBJ1-2; TRBD1 might be the D (5 bases). CDR3 length: 12 amino acids. The V and J ends lost 8 bases and 7 bases respectively, with 14 bases between them. Germline V gene sequence: CDR1 SGHDN, CDR2 FVKESK. The CDR3 nucleotides read TGTGCCAGCCGGGGGGTGCGACCTGGCTACACCTTC. It encodes CASRGVRPGYTF.

DNA of the CDR3: TGCGCCAGCAGCGGAGCGGGAGGAGCGGGGCAGTACTTC. Protein product: CASSGAGGAGQYF. The genes are TRBV5-1 and TRBJ2-7, with 9 positions matching TRBD2. The CDR3 totals 13 residues. V shed 4 bases and J 9 bases; nucleotides not matched to a gene: 8. Looked up from germline, CDR1 is SGHRS and CDR2 is YFSETQ.

V gene TRBV19 combines with J gene TRBJ1-2, with 11 bases aligning to TRBD1. V shed 0 bases, J shed 3 bases, and the junction held 9 bases outside the gene matches. The CDR3 extends over 18 amino acids. The germline V gene encodes CDR1 LNHDA and CDR2 SQIVND (reference sequence). CDR3 protein: CASSIDAGGQGGHYGYTF. The CDR3 DNA follows: TGTGCCAGTAGTATAGACGCCGGGGGACAGGGGGGTCACTATGGCTACACCTTC.

The gene calls are TRBV19 and TRBJ1-2; D uncertain. Germline-derived CDR1 and CDR2 are LNHDA and SQIVND (reference sequence). The CDR3 runs 15 residues. Trimming took off 5 bases at V and 0 bases at J, with 13 bases between the two ends. DNA of the CDR3: TGTGCCAGTAGTCCTTGGAAGGACTCTAACTATGGCTACACCTTC. Protein sequence: CASSPWKDSNYGYTF. Variable domain in full (rest from reference TRBV19 and TRBJ1-2): DGGITQSPKYLFRKEGQNVTLSCEQNLNHDAMYWYRQDPGQGLRLIYYSQIVNDFQKGDIAEGYSVSREKKESFPLTVTSAQKNPTAFYLCASSPWKDSNYGYTFGSGTRLTVV.

The chain links TRBV19 to TRBJ2-7; D gene uncertain. CDR1 and CDR2 from the germline V gene are LNHDA and SQIVND (reference sequence). V lost 3 bases to trimming and J lost 6 bases, with 12 bases between them. The CDR3 has 13 amino acids. The CDR3 region has the DNA TGTGCCAGTAGTATGGGTCGGGTGGGCGAGCAGTACTTC. Translation gives CASSMGRVGEQYF.

Details on this clone: Other DNA sequences in the same sample also yield this CDR3. This chain uses TRBV18 with TRBJ2-7; D is tentatively TRBD1 or TRBD2 (5 bases each). V was pared by 3 bases and J by 2 bases, with 14 bases between. Germline V lookup: CDR1 KGHSH, CDR2 LQKENI. This CDR3 contains 15 residues. The CDR3 loop reads CASSPPGTGTYEQYF. For the CDR3, the DNA is TGTGCCAGCTCACCCCCCGGGACCGGAACCTACGAGCAGTACTTC.

Note on this clone: This CDR3 is also generated by other DNA sequences in the sample. This CDR3 is CASSYVGSTDTQYF. In nucleotides, the CDR3 is TGTGCCAGCAGTTATGTCGGTAGCACAGATACGCAGTATTTT. This chain connects TRBV6-5 to TRBJ2-3; D call uncertain. CDR1 and CDR2 (germline): MNHEY, SVGAGI. V lost 3 bases and J 0 bases, leaving 7 bases between the germline ends. There are 14 residues in the CDR3.

The J gene is TRBJ2-7, the V gene TRBV15; 13 bases fit TRBD2. There are 16 residues in the CDR3. The germline CDR1 and CDR2 sequences are LNHNV and YYDKDF (reference sequence). Trimming cost V 1 base and J 6 bases; bases outside gene matches: 6. DNA for the CDR3: TGTGCCACCAGCAGAGGTCAGACTAGCGGGGGGAGCGAGCAGTACTTC. It encodes CATSRGQTSGGSEQYF.

The V and J genes are TRBV29-1 and TRBJ1-4; D uncertain. The V gene lost 5 bases and the J gene lost 8 bases, with 6 bases spanning the gap. The CDR3 is made up of 10 amino acids. Germline-derived CDR1 and CDR2 are SQVTM and ANQGSEA. CDR3 sequence reads: CSVLGEKLFF. In nucleotides, the CDR3 is TGCAGCGTTCTTGGGGAAAAACTGTTTTTT.

The genes are TRBV6-5 and TRBJ1-3; 9 bases fit TRBD1. Germline V lookup: CDR1 MNHEY, CDR2 SVGAGI. This CDR3 has 14 residues. V trimming: 5 bases; J trimming: 5 bases; junction bases outside the gene matches: 4. CDR3: CASSRTGERNTIYF. CDR3 DNA: TGTGCCAGCAGTCGGACAGGGGAACGAAACACCATATATTTT.

This clone is medium-sized in the sample. The V call is TRBV6-1, the J call TRBJ1-1; D not certain. There are 13 residues in the CDR3. Germline CDR1 and CDR2: MNHNS and SASEGT. V was trimmed by 7 bases and J by 4 bases, leaving 13 bases between them. CDR3 sequence: CASTTESFTEAFF. The CDR3, as DNA: TGTGCCAGCACCACCGAGTCGTTCACTGAAGCTTTCTTT.

The chain uses TRBV7-9 and TRBJ1-4, with D uncertain. The ends were cut back, 1 base at V and 11 bases at J, with 14 bases in the middle. The CDR3 is 14 residues long. In germline, CDR1 is SEHNR, CDR2 FQNEAQ (reference sequence). This CDR3 is CASSLVSEGGKLFF. CDR3 coding DNA: TGTGCCAGCAGCTTAGTTTCGGAGGGTGGGAAACTGTTTTTT.